The rows below give T cell receptor beta chains drawn from one sample of a study of T cells in Graves' hyperthyroidism and ophthalmopathy. TCRdb reanalysed the multiplex PCR reads using MiXCR and keeps one entry per CDR3 protein. The table lists approximately 600,000 distinct CDR3 sequences, around 21% of them singletons, with under 35% in the top ten. The sample was blood. Receptor source: a young man with Graves' ophthalmopathy. Each CDR3 is given with its conserved first and last residue. A D gene is named only where the DNA matches it firmly. Expanded clones get a size class; other rows say once, few or many, or leave the size out.

CDR3 DNA: TGCAGCGCCTTAGCAACTAATGAAAAACTGTTTTTT
CDR3 protein: CSALATNEKLFF
V gene: TRBV29-1
J gene: TRBJ1-4
D gene: NA
clone size: NA

CDR3 DNA: TGTGCCAGCGGGCCCCTAGGTACTAACACCGGGGAGCTGTTTTTT
CDR3 protein: CASGPLGTNTGELFF
V gene: TRBV12-3/TRBV12-4
J gene: TRBJ2-2
D gene: NA
clone size: many

CDR3 DNA: TGTGCCAGCAGTTACTCGTCTAGCAATGAGCAGTTCTTC
CDR3 protein: CASSYSSSNEQFF
V gene: TRBV6-6
J gene: TRBJ2-1
D gene: NA
clone size: few

CDR3 DNA: TGTGCCATCAGCGATATCACAGGGGGCAGGAACACTGAAGCTTTCTTT
CDR3 protein: CAISDITGGRNTEAFF
V gene: TRBV10-3
J gene: TRBJ1-1
D gene: TRBD1
clone size: few

CDR3 DNA: TGTGCCAGCACAACAGGTTACCGCTCCTACGAGCAGTACTTC
CDR3 protein: CASTTGYRSYEQYF
V gene: TRBV28
J gene: TRBJ2-7
D gene: NA
clone size: many

CDR3 DNA: TGTGCCAGCACCACCCTGAGGAGCGCAGATACGCAGTATTTT
CDR3 protein: CASTTLRSADTQYF
V gene: TRBV27
J gene: TRBJ2-3
D gene: NA
clone size: NA

CDR3 DNA: TGTGCCAGCAGTTTAACTAGCCCGAACACCGGGGAGCTGTTTTTT
CDR3 protein: CASSLTSPNTGELFF
V gene: TRBV2
J gene: TRBJ2-2
D gene: NA
clone size: NA

CDR3 DNA: TGTGCCAGCACGACGGGACTTCCTAGCACAGATACGCAGTATTTT
CDR3 protein: CASTTGLPSTDTQYF
V gene: TRBV6-1
J gene: TRBJ2-3
D gene: NA
clone size: NA

CDR3 DNA: TGTGCCAGCAGCTTGGTACAGGTTAACTATGGCTACACCTTC
CDR3 protein: CASSLVQVNYGYTF
V gene: TRBV5-8
J gene: TRBJ1-2
D gene: NA
clone size: many

CDR3 DNA: TGTGCCAGCAGCTTAAGTGGTCAAGAGCAGTTCTTC
CDR3 protein: CASSLSGQEQFF
V gene: TRBV7-3
J gene: TRBJ2-1
D gene: NA
clone size: NA

CDR3 DNA: TGTGCCAGCAGCTTAGGAGGGATGGTAGAAGCTTTCTTT
CDR3 protein: CASSLGGMVEAFF
V gene: TRBV13
J gene: TRBJ1-1
D gene: NA
clone size: many

CDR3 DNA: TGTGCCAGTGCAGGTGGTAACACTGAAGCTTTCTTT
CDR3 protein: CASAGGNTEAFF
V gene: TRBV2
J gene: TRBJ1-1
D gene: NA
clone size: many

CDR3 DNA: TGTGCCAGCAGCGTGCCTGAAACGAACACTGAAGCTTTCTTT
CDR3 protein: CASSVPETNTEAFF
V gene: TRBV7-2
J gene: TRBJ1-1
D gene: NA
clone size: many

CDR3 DNA: TGTGCCAGCAGTTTACTAGGATCCTATGGCTACACCTTC
CDR3 protein: CASSLLGSYGYTF
V gene: TRBV27
J gene: TRBJ1-2
D gene: NA
clone size: many

CDR3 DNA: TGTGCCAGCAGCCAAGACGTCCAGACCCAGTACTTC
CDR3 protein: CASSQDVQTQYF
V gene: TRBV7-2
J gene: TRBJ2-5
D gene: NA
clone size: few

CDR3 DNA: TGTGCCAGCAGCCCCGAGGGGAGCTCCTACGAGCAGTACTTC
CDR3 protein: CASSPEGSSYEQYF
V gene: TRBV9
J gene: TRBJ2-7
D gene: NA
clone size: few

CDR3 DNA: TGTGCCTGGAGTTCCAAGGGGGCACGCCTCTACGAGCAGTACTTC
CDR3 protein: CAWSSKGARLYEQYF
V gene: TRBV30
J gene: TRBJ2-7
D gene: TRBD1
clone size: NA

CDR3 DNA: TGTGCCAGCAGTTTTTGCGCCCACCCGTACAATGAGCAGTTCTTC
CDR3 protein: CASSFCAHPYNEQFF
V gene: TRBV27
J gene: TRBJ2-1
D gene: NA
clone size: NA

CDR3 DNA: TGCGCCAGCAGCAGGGACAGTGCGAATTCACCCCTCCACTTT
CDR3 protein: CASSRDSANSPLHF
V gene: TRBV5-1
J gene: TRBJ1-6
D gene: TRBD1
clone size: NA

CDR3 DNA: TGTGCCAGCAAGACCGCAGAGGCAACTAATGAAAAACTGTTTTTT
CDR3 protein: CASKTAEATNEKLFF
V gene: TRBV25-1
J gene: TRBJ1-4
D gene: NA
clone size: few

CDR3 DNA: TGTGCCAGCAGCCGCGACCCACTACCATACAATGAGCAGTTCTTC
CDR3 protein: CASSRDPLPYNEQFF
V gene: TRBV11-2
J gene: TRBJ2-1
D gene: NA
clone size: NA

CDR3 DNA: TGTGCCAGCAGTTTATCGCGGTTAAGGGTGGGGGAAAAACTGTTTTTT
CDR3 protein: CASSLSRLRVGEKLFF
V gene: TRBV27
J gene: TRBJ1-4
D gene: NA
clone size: NA

CDR3 DNA: TGTGCCAGCAGCACGGGGGACCGAGGACAGGGAGAGACCCAGTACTTC
CDR3 protein: CASSTGDRGQGETQYF
V gene: TRBV12-3/TRBV12-4
J gene: TRBJ2-5
D gene: TRBD1
clone size: many

CDR3 DNA: TGTGCCAGCAGCTCGATGCCGGGACAGATGAACACTGAAGCTTTCTTT
CDR3 protein: CASSSMPGQMNTEAFF
V gene: TRBV5-4
J gene: TRBJ1-1
D gene: TRBD1
clone size: NA

CDR3 DNA: TGTGCCAGCAGTTACAGGGCAGGGATCTCTGGGGCCAACGTCCTGACTTTC
CDR3 protein: CASSYRAGISGANVLTF
V gene: TRBV6-9
J gene: TRBJ2-6
D gene: NA
clone size: NA

CDR3 DNA: TGTGCCAGCAGTTTATTTGGCACGGGACAGGGGGCAGATACGCAGTATTTT
CDR3 protein: CASSLFGTGQGADTQYF
V gene: TRBV28
J gene: TRBJ2-3
D gene: TRBD1
clone size: NA

CDR3 DNA: TGTGCCAGCAGCTTCTCCTACGAGCAGTACTTC
CDR3 protein: CASSFSYEQYF
V gene: TRBV28
J gene: TRBJ2-7
D gene: NA
clone size: many

CDR3 DNA: TGTGCCAGCAGCTTAATGGGGGGCGAGCAGTTCTTC
CDR3 protein: CASSLMGGEQFF
V gene: TRBV7-6
J gene: TRBJ2-1
D gene: NA
clone size: few

CDR3 DNA: TGTGCCACCTTTAATGGACCAAATGAAAAACTGTTTTTT
CDR3 protein: CATFNGPNEKLFF
V gene: TRBV10-3
J gene: TRBJ1-4
D gene: NA
clone size: NA

CDR3 DNA: TGTGCCAGCAGCCAAGGCGGCACCAATCAGCCCCAGCATTTT
CDR3 protein: CASSQGGTNQPQHF
V gene: TRBV3-1
J gene: TRBJ1-5
D gene: NA
clone size: many

CDR3 DNA: TGTGCCAGCAGCTTAGTTGGACTAGCGGACGACAATGAGCAGTTCTTC
CDR3 protein: CASSLVGLADDNEQFF
V gene: TRBV7-9
J gene: TRBJ2-1
D gene: TRBD2
clone size: few

CDR3 DNA: TGTGCCAGCAGCCAAGATACGGCTAACCCGTACGAGCAGTACTTC
CDR3 protein: CASSQDTANPYEQYF
V gene: TRBV4-2
J gene: TRBJ2-7
D gene: NA
clone size: NA

CDR3 DNA: TGTGCCAGCAGCCTCATGATTAATAGCGGGAAGCCCTACAATGAGCAGTTCTTC
CDR3 protein: CASSLMINSGKPYNEQFF
V gene: TRBV3-1
J gene: TRBJ2-1
D gene: TRBD2
clone size: few

CDR3 DNA: TGTGCCAGCAGTGAACCCGGGATTAATAGCAATCAGCCCCAGCATTTT
CDR3 protein: CASSEPGINSNQPQHF
V gene: TRBV2
J gene: TRBJ1-5
D gene: NA
clone size: many

CDR3 DNA: TGTGCCAGCAGCGCCGGGACAGCAGAGCAGTACTTC
CDR3 protein: CASSAGTAEQYF
V gene: TRBV7-9
J gene: TRBJ2-7
D gene: TRBD1
clone size: many

CDR3 DNA: TGTGCCAGCAGTTTTTGGGGGGAGGGTGTTACTGAGCAGTACTTC
CDR3 protein: CASSFWGEGVTEQYF
V gene: TRBV28
J gene: TRBJ2-7
D gene: TRBD2
clone size: NA

CDR3 DNA: TGCGCCAGCAGCCGAGACAGGGCCGATGAGCAGTTCTTC
CDR3 protein: CASSRDRADEQFF
V gene: TRBV5-1
J gene: TRBJ2-1
D gene: TRBD1
clone size: many

CDR3 DNA: TGTGCCAGCAGCTTAGCGCTAGATTTCGATGAGCAGTTCTTC
CDR3 protein: CASSLALDFDEQFF
V gene: TRBV7-2
J gene: TRBJ2-1
D gene: NA
clone size: NA

CDR3 DNA: TGTGCCAGCAGTTATGGGGGAGGTCGCTACGATCAGTACTTC
CDR3 protein: CASSYGGGRYDQYF
V gene: TRBV6-5
J gene: TRBJ2-7
D gene: NA
clone size: once

CDR3 DNA: TGCAGTGCTAGAGATCAGGTAGCGGCCTACGAGCAGTACTTC
CDR3 protein: CSARDQVAAYEQYF
V gene: TRBV20-1
J gene: TRBJ2-7
D gene: NA
clone size: few

CDR3 DNA: TGTGCCAGCAGCTTAGTGGCAGTAGGCGGGGAGCTGTTTTTT
CDR3 protein: CASSLVAVGGELFF
V gene: TRBV7-3
J gene: TRBJ2-2
D gene: NA
clone size: NA

CDR3 DNA: TGTGCCAGCTCACAAAATGGCGACACTGAAGCTTTCTTT
CDR3 protein: CASSQNGDTEAFF
V gene: TRBV18
J gene: TRBJ1-1
D gene: NA
clone size: many

CDR3 DNA: TGTGCCAGCAGCTTGGGAATTAGCGGGAGGGGCGGCACAGATACGCAGTATTTT
CDR3 protein: CASSLGISGRGGTDTQYF
V gene: TRBV5-6
J gene: TRBJ2-3
D gene: TRBD2
clone size: NA

CDR3 DNA: TGTGCCAGCAGTCTGGGACTAGCGGGAGGGCGTGGTGAGCAGTTCTTC
CDR3 protein: CASSLGLAGGRGEQFF
V gene: TRBV27
J gene: TRBJ2-1
D gene: TRBD2
clone size: NA

CDR3 DNA: TGCAGCGTTGAAGACAGAACAAACTCCTACGAGCAGTACTTC
CDR3 protein: CSVEDRTNSYEQYF
V gene: TRBV29-1
J gene: TRBJ2-7
D gene: NA
clone size: NA

CDR3 DNA: TGTGCCAGCAGCGGGTCGGGGACAGTTAGCAATCAGCCCCAGCATTTT
CDR3 protein: CASSGSGTVSNQPQHF
V gene: TRBV5-6
J gene: TRBJ1-5
D gene: TRBD1
clone size: many

CDR3 DNA: TGTGCCAGCAGTCAAAATTCGGGGATCAATGAGCAGTTCTTC
CDR3 protein: CASSQNSGINEQFF
V gene: TRBV25-1
J gene: TRBJ2-1
D gene: NA
clone size: NA

CDR3 DNA: TGCAGTGCTGGGACTAGCGGGAGCTCCTACGAGCAGTACTTC
CDR3 protein: CSAGTSGSSYEQYF
V gene: TRBV20-1
J gene: TRBJ2-7
D gene: TRBD2
clone size: many